What follows is one T cell receptor (beta chain) and its context. Its antigen remains unknown. At one end the junction does not follow the germline gene, possibly because of a read error. The sample is drawn from a study of T cells in Graves' hyperthyroidism and ophthalmopathy. Study outcomes and limitations: Before onset, ophthalmopathy was predicted by the model a median around 6 months earlier. Among clonotypes expanded in thyroid above 0.001, most were also found in blood.

For ophthalmopathy patients, the Clinical Activity Score was at least 3 and the NOSPECS grade at least 4; duration was under 3 months. This sample holds PBMCs from 8 to 10 ml fresh peripheral blood. Amplification yielded TCR beta CDR3 regions, with RNA transcripts as the source. HTBI primers were used for first-round RT-PCR of the TCR CDR3. MiXCR, applied by TCRdb to the multiplex PCR reads, yields one record per CDR3 protein. Seen here are approximately 600,000 distinct CDR3 sequences, roughly 20% observed once, and the top ten hold around a third. Germline V gives CDR1 SSHAT, CDR2 FNYEAQ (reference sequence). The CDR3 has 13 amino acids.

Sequenced: blood. V usage is TRBV7-7 and J usage is TRBJ2-1, with 7 bases lining up with TRBD1. The source is a man aged 25-45 years with Graves' ophthalmopathy. This CDR3 reads CASSWDSGNEQFF. Written as DNA, the CDR3 is TGTGCTAGCAGCTGGGACAGTGGCAATGAGCAGTTCTTC.